Shown below are 28 T cell receptor beta chains from a single sample sequenced in a study of early T cells in non-severe SARS-CoV-2 infection. From the 5' RACE reads, TCRdb called clonotypes with MiXCR, one entry per CDR3 protein. Here the sample spans under 35,000 distinct CDR3 sequences, approximately 5.2% being singletons. The sample comprised whole blood. The receptors were gathered from an adult who was a healthcare worker with PCR-confirmed SARS-CoV-2 infection or an uninfected control (not recorded which).

This clonotype showed up many times. The chain uses TRBV11-2 and TRBJ2-2, with a possible D match to TRBD2 (6 bases). The length of the CDR3 is 16 residues. V lost 8 bases to trimming and J lost 0 bases, with 16 bases between them. Germline loops: CDR1 SGHAT, CDR2 FQNNGV. The chain's CDR3 is CASQSWRGSNTGELFF. DNA for the CDR3: TGTGCCAGCCAAAGCTGGCGGGGTTCGAACACCGGGGAGCTGTTTTTT. Looking up the rest from reference TRBV11-2 and TRBJ2-2 gives the full variable domain: EAGVAQSPRYKIIEKRQSVAFWCNPISGHATLYWYQQILGQGPKLLIQFQNNGVVDDSQLPKDRFSAERLKGVDSTLKIQPAKLEDSAVYLCASQSWRGSNTGELFFGEGSRLTVL.

This clonotype was detected only a few times. The chain is built from TRBV7-3 and TRBJ2-7, with a weak D call TRBD1 (5 bases). V was clipped by 3 bases and J by 4 bases, with 13 bases between them. This CDR3 has 14 amino acids. Germline CDR1 and CDR2: SGHTA and FQGTGA. The CDR3 spells CASSFAPSGYEQYF. CDR3 bases: TGTGCCAGCAGCTTTGCCCCCTCAGGGTACGAGCAGTACTTC.

This clonotype was seen many times. J is TRBJ1-3 and V is TRBV28; the D is unclear. The length of the CDR3 is 13 residues. The V gene's germline CDR1 is MDHEN and CDR2 SYDVKM. Trimming took off 5 bases at V and 1 base at J, with 6 bases between the two ends. The CDR3 DNA follows: TGTGCCAGCAGTCGTTTTTCTGGAAACACCATATATTTT. Its protein product is CASSRFSGNTIYF.

This clonotype was seen repeatedly, ten times or more. V is TRBV7-2 and J is TRBJ2-1, with D uncertain. CDR3 size: 12 residues. Germline assignment: CDR1 SGHTA and CDR2 FQGNSA. V was shortened by 2 bases and J by 8 bases, with 7 bases between the two germline ends. As DNA, the CDR3 is TGTGCCAGCAGCTTACTAGATTATGAGCAGTTCTTC. Protein: CASSLLDYEQFF. The whole variable domain, filled in from reference TRBV7-2 and TRBJ2-1, reads GAGVSQSPSNKVTEKGKDVELRCDPISGHTALYWYRQSLGQGLEFLIYFQGNSAPDKSGLPSDRFSAERTGGSVSTLTIQRTQQEDSAVYLCASSLLDYEQFFGPGTRLTVL.

At least ten counts were recorded for this clonotype. This sequence joins TRBV6-2 or TRBV6-3 and TRBJ1-5, with D hard to call. The CDR3 consists of 14 residues. Germline loops: CDR1 MNHEY, CDR2 SVGEGT. With 6 bases removed from V and 1 base from J, the gap between germline ends came to 10 bases. CDR3 loop: CASSLAGSNQPQHF. The CDR3 DNA reads TGTGCCAGCAGCTTAGCGGGGAGCAATCAGCCCCAGCATTTT.

This clonotype was counted many times. The chain is built from TRBV7-2 and TRBJ1-1; D not resolved. The CDR3 has 13 residues. V lost 1 base, J lost 3 bases, and 6 bases lay in between. Germline V gives CDR1 SGHTA, CDR2 FQGNSA. CDR3 protein: CASSLVSDTEAFF. CDR3 sequence (DNA): TGTGCCAGCAGCTTAGTGTCAGACACTGAAGCTTTCTTT.

This clonotype came up a few times. This chain links TRBV6-2 or TRBV6-3 with TRBJ2-3; D remains ambiguous. Germline V gene sequence: CDR1 MNHEY, CDR2 SVGEGT. Deletions cut 8 bases from V and 4 bases from J, with 7 bases between. There are 11 residues in the CDR3. The CDR3 spells CASGPSDTQYF. The CDR3 bases are TGTGCCAGCGGGCCCTCAGATACGCAGTATTTT.

The V gene is TRBV5-6, the J gene TRBJ2-4, with 11 bases matching TRBD2. Germline CDR1 SGHDT, CDR2 YYEEEE. The CDR3 has 15 amino acids. The trim removed 0 bases at V and 7 bases at J, leaving 3 bases unmatched. CDR3 in DNA: TGTGCCAGCAGCTTGGGGACTAGCGGGTGGAACATTCAGTACTTC. This codes for CASSLGTSGWNIQYF.

A few counts support this clonotype. The chain carries TRBV6-5 and TRBJ1-3; D is perhaps TRBD1 (5 bases). There are 13 residues in the CDR3. Trimming removed 7 bases at V and 0 bases at J, with 7 bases between. CDR1 is MNHEY and CDR2 is SVGAGI in the germline V gene. The CDR3 sequence: CASTGPSGNTIYF. CDR3 nucleotide sequence: TGTGCCAGCACGGGGCCCTCTGGAAACACCATATATTTT.

This clonotype has a count of ten or more. The chain couples TRBV28 to TRBJ2-7; perhaps TRBD1 as D (6 bases). The germline V gene encodes CDR1 MDHEN and CDR2 SYDVKM. V was pared by 7 bases and J by 0 bases, with 10 bases between. The CDR3 loop spans 13 amino acids. For the CDR3, the DNA is TGTGCCAGCATAGGGGGACGCTCCTACGAGCAGTACTTC. It encodes CASIGGRSYEQYF.

This clonotype has more than one count but fewer than ten. The rearrangement uses TRBV9 and TRBJ1-2; D is unresolved. There are 14 residues in the CDR3. Germline values: CDR1 SGDLS, CDR2 YYNGEE. Trimming left V 0 bases short and J 4 bases short, with 10 bases between. The CDR3 spells CASSVVGDSYGYTF. DNA for the CDR3: TGTGCCAGCAGCGTAGTAGGTGATTCCTATGGCTACACCTTC. The full variable domain, its missing parts supplied by reference TRBV9 and TRBJ1-2, is DSGVTQTPKHLITATGQRVTLRCSPRSGDLSVYWYQQSLDQGLQFLIQYYNGEERAKGNILERFSAQQFPDLHSELNLSSLELGDSALYFCASSVVGDSYGYTFGSGTRLTVV.

This clonotype has more than one count but fewer than ten. V usage is TRBV9 and J usage is TRBJ2-5; D possibly corresponds to TRBD2 (5 bases). Deletions cut 2 bases from V and 6 bases from J, with 20 bases between. The CDR3 totals 16 residues. Germline values: CDR1 SGDLS, CDR2 YYNGEE. The CDR3 nucleotides read TGTGCCAGCAGCGTCCTAATTTGGGAGAAGGTAAAGACCCAGTACTTC. It yields the protein CASSVLIWEKVKTQYF.

This clonotype was observed at least ten times. The CDR3 spells CASSPRLAGGISSYNEQFF. DNA for the CDR3: TGTGCCAGCAGCCCTCGACTAGCGGGAGGGATAAGCTCCTACAATGAGCAGTTCTTC. This chain joins TRBV7-9 and TRBJ2-1, with 14 bases lining up with TRBD2. CDR1 SEHNR and CDR2 FQNEAQ come from the germline V gene (reference sequence). The CDR3 is made up of 19 amino acids. The ends lost 5 bases at V and 0 bases at J; junction bases unmatched: 9.

The V and J genes are TRBV10-3 and TRBJ1-2; 9 bases align to TRBD1. The CDR3 sequence is 14 residues long. V lost 3 bases to trimming and J lost 8 bases; unmatched junction nucleotides: 7. CDR1 is ENHRY and CDR2 is SYGVKD in the germline V gene. This chain's CDR3 is CAISDQQGAKGYTF. Written as DNA, the CDR3 is TGTGCCATCAGTGATCAACAGGGGGCAAAGGGCTACACCTTC.

The V and J genes are TRBV12-3 or TRBV12-4 and TRBJ2-7; 11 nucleotides agree with TRBD1. Germline trimming cut 3 bases from V and 4 bases from J; bases unmatched to any gene: 8. This CDR3 has 16 amino acids. Written as DNA, the CDR3 is TGTGCCAGCAGTTTGGCCCTTGGGACAGGGGGTTACGAGCAGTACTTC. It translates to CASSLALGTGGYEQYF.

This chain connects TRBV7-9 to TRBJ2-2; a possible D gene is TRBD1 (6 bases). The CDR3 consists of 14 residues. Germline V CDR1 and CDR2: SEHNR, FQNEAQ (reference sequence). Between the trimmed V and J ends, which lost 5 bases and 2 bases, there was a span of 9 bases. The CDR3 protein is CASSTDRNTGELFF. The CDR3 nucleotides are TGTGCCAGCAGCACGGACAGAAACACCGGGGAGCTGTTTTTT. The whole variable domain, filled in from reference TRBV7-9 and TRBJ2-2, reads DTGVSQNPRHKITKRGQNVTFRCDPISEHNRLYWYRQTLGQGPEFLTYFQNEAQLEKSRLLSDRFSAERPKGSFSTLEIQRTEQGDSAMYLCASSTDRNTGELFFGEGSRLTVL.

This clonotype appeared a few times. The chain employs TRBV5-5 and TRBJ2-1; TRBD1 might be the D (7 bases). The V end lost 0 bases, the J end lost 7 bases, and 14 bases lay between the germline ends. CDR3 size: 15 residues. The germline V gene has CDR1 SGHKS and CDR2 YYEKEE (reference sequence). This CDR3 is CASSLAGGIRNEQFF. CDR3 in DNA: TGTGCCAGCAGCTTGGCAGGGGGGATTCGGAATGAGCAGTTCTTC.

In its sample, this clonotype was seen many times. V is TRBV3-2 and J is TRBJ2-7; TRBD2, the table's D call, lacks a check against the DNA. TRBV3-2 is assigned pseudogene status. This CDR3 contains 17 residues. The CDR3 DNA reads as TGTGCCAGCAGCCTCTTGTTTGCAGCGGGAGGGCCTTACGAGCAGTACTTC. Protein product: CASSLLFAAGGPYEQYF.

This clonotype came up many times. The chain couples TRBV7-9 to TRBJ2-5; D remains unclear. The CDR3 is made up of 14 amino acids. The germline CDR1 and CDR2 sequences are SEHNR and FQNEAQ (reference sequence). Trimming pared 5 bases from V and 2 bases from J, leaving 12 bases between. The CDR3 DNA reads as TGTGCCAGCAGCCCCCTCGGCAAACAAGAGACCCAGTACTTC. This translates into CASSPLGKQETQYF.

The chain joins TRBV10-3 to TRBJ2-1; D may be TRBD2 (6 bases). Trimming left V 3 bases short and J 8 bases short, with 14 bases between. The CDR3 contains 14 residues. Germline V gene data show CDR1 as ENHRY and CDR2 as SYGVKD. CDR3 coding DNA: TGTGCCATCAGTGACCGGGAGTCGGGGGATGAGCAGTTCTTC. Protein sequence: CAISDRESGDEQFF.

This clonotype was observed many times. This chain uses TRBV7-2 with TRBJ2-1, with TRBD2 matching 8 bases. This CDR3 region has 17 residues. Per germline, CDR1 SGHTA and CDR2 FQGNSA. V gave up 1 base and J gave up 6 bases; unmatched junction bases: 11. CDR3 loop: CASSLGGAGGPSNEQFF. As DNA, the CDR3 is TGTGCCAGCAGCTTAGGGGGTGCGGGAGGTCCCAGCAATGAGCAGTTCTTC.

This clonotype showed up just a few times. This chain links TRBV18 with TRBJ2-5; 7 bases are shared with TRBD1. The germline V gene has CDR1 KGHSH and CDR2 LQKENI. Germline trimming cut 6 bases from V and 4 bases from J; bases unmatched to any gene: 5. The CDR3 is 13 residues long. The CDR3 is CASSPGQSETQYF. CDR3 sequence (DNA): TGTGCCAGCTCTCCGGGACAGTCAGAGACCCAGTACTTC.

This clonotype occurred a few times. J is TRBJ2-4 and V is TRBV29-1; perhaps D is TRBD1 or TRBD2 (5 bases each). Germline V lookup: CDR1 SQVTM, CDR2 ANQGSEA. The CDR3 is made up of 12 amino acids. The V and J ends lost 7 bases and 1 base respectively, with 8 bases between them. CDR3 nucleotides: TGCAGCGGAGGGGAGGCCAAAAACATTCAGTACTTC. It encodes CSGGEAKNIQYF. Full variable domain (missing parts from reference TRBV29-1 and TRBJ2-4): SAVISQKPSRDICQRGTSLTIQCQVDSQVTMMFWYRQQPGQSLTLIATANQGSEATYESGFVIDKFPISRPNLTFSTLTVSNMSPEDSSIYLCSGGEAKNIQYFGAGTRLSVL.

This clonotype has just a few counts. The genes are TRBV10-1 and TRBJ1-2; possibly TRBD1 for D (6 bases). The CDR3 extends over 12 amino acids. The germline V gene encodes CDR1 WNHNN and CDR2 SYGVQD (reference sequence). V lost 0 bases and J lost 14, with 13 bases in between. The CDR3 loop reads CASSESRDILTF. DNA of the CDR3: TGCGCCAGCAGTGAGTCGCGGGACATCCTAACCTTC.

This clonotype was picked up many times. V and J are TRBV6-5 and TRBJ2-1; the D is unclear. V lost 4 bases and J 0 bases, leaving 10 bases between the germline ends. CDR3 length: 15 residues. Germline CDR1 is MNHEY and CDR2 is SVGAGI. The DNA of the CDR3 is TGTGCCAGCAGTTTCCAGGTTAGCTCCTACAATGAGCAGTTCTTC. It is translated as CASSFQVSSYNEQFF.

The chain carries TRBV20-1 and TRBJ2-1; 10 bases line up with TRBD2. CDR3 length: 15 amino acids. The ends lost 4 bases at V and 3 bases at J; junction bases unmatched: 6. Per germline, CDR1 DFQATT and CDR2 SNEGSKA (reference sequence). Written as DNA, the CDR3 is TGCAGTGCTACCGACGGGACTAGCGACTACAATGAGCAGTTCTTC. Translating it yields CSATDGTSDYNEQFF.

Ten or more counts support this clonotype. The chain combines TRBV20-1 with TRBJ2-1; D gene uncertain. V lost 8 bases to trimming and J lost 5 bases, with 16 bases between them. CDR1 and CDR2 from the germline V gene are DFQATT and SNEGSKA (reference sequence). This CDR3 region has 13 residues. The CDR3 DNA is TGCAGTCAAGTCAGTCAATCAGACAATGAGCAGTTCTTC. It is translated as CSQVSQSDNEQFF.

This sequence joins TRBV12-3 or TRBV12-4 and TRBJ2-7; a possible D gene is TRBD2 (5 bases). V lost 1 base, J lost 3 bases, and 16 bases lay in between. This CDR3 spans 16 amino acids. The CDR3 sequence: CASSLEGAVVIYEQYF. In DNA, the CDR3 is TGTGCCAGCAGTTTAGAAGGAGCGGTAGTTATCTACGAGCAGTACTTC.